One sample yielded the 16 T cell receptor beta chains listed below, sequenced in a study of T cells of healthy individuals. TCRdb redid the calling of the 5' RACE reads with MiXCR, one entry per CDR3 protein. The sample contains 75,000 to 95,000 distinct CDR3 sequences, more than 4.5% of which appear only once. The receptor source for this set is a female donor in good health.

This clonotype was detected a few times. This chain uses TRBV7-9 with TRBJ2-5; tentative D call: TRBD2 (6 bases). The CDR3 spans 13 residues. Germline values: CDR1 SEHNR, CDR2 FQNEAQ (reference sequence). V shed 3 bases and J shed 2 bases, with 7 bases lying between them. The CDR3 nucleotides are TGTGCCAGCAGCTTTCGGGGGCAAGAGACCCAGTACTTC. It encodes CASSFRGQETQYF.

This clonotype was observed at least ten times. The rearrangement joins TRBV10-3 to TRBJ2-1, with 7 bases aligning to TRBD2. The CDR3 has 14 residues. The junction had 3 bases not matched to a gene; V was cut back by 6 bases and J by 1 base. The V gene's germline CDR1 is ENHRY and CDR2 SYGVKD. This CDR3 reads CAISGRRSYNEQFF. DNA of the CDR3: TGTGCCATCAGCGGGAGGCGATCCTACAATGAGCAGTTCTTC.

This clonotype was seen ten or more times. The rearrangement joins TRBV13 to TRBJ2-5; D is unclear. CDR3 length: 16 residues. Trimming left V 0 bases short and J 6 bases short, with 17 bases between. Germline CDR1 is PRHDT and CDR2 is FYEKMQ (reference sequence). CDR3 loop: CASSLGLSSTMKTQYF. As DNA, the CDR3 is TGTGCCAGCAGCTTAGGCCTATCGTCTACTATGAAGACCCAGTACTTC.

There are a few counts of this clonotype. This chain's CDR3 is CASRELAVSVNEKLFF. CDR3 nucleotides: TGTGCCAGCAGGGAACTAGCGGTATCGGTTAATGAAAAACTGTTTTTT. The rearrangement links TRBV2 to TRBJ1-4; no reliable D call. The germline gives CDR1 SNHLY, CDR2 FYNNEI. V was pared by 6 bases and J by 4 bases, with 18 bases between. The CDR3 extends over 16 amino acids.

This clonotype was picked up many times. The V and J genes are TRBV10-3 and TRBJ2-7; D might be TRBD1 (5 bases). Germline values: CDR1 ENHRY, CDR2 SYGVKD. The CDR3 covers 13 residues. V was pared by 4 bases and J by 5 bases, with 12 bases between. The CDR3 region is CAISADTYDEQYF. CDR3 bases: TGTGCCATCAGTGCGGACACGTACGACGAGCAGTACTTC.

The J gene is TRBJ1-3, the V gene TRBV30; TRBD1 might be the D (5 bases). Germline-derived CDR1 and CDR2 are GTSNPN and SVGIG (reference sequence). V was clipped by 2 bases and J by 0 bases, with 8 bases between them. CDR3 length: 14 amino acids. The chain's CDR3 is CAWSQGASGNTIYF. The CDR3 DNA sequence: TGTGCCTGGAGTCAGGGAGCCTCTGGAAACACCATATATTTT.

This clonotype was observed at least ten times. The chain is built from TRBV28 and TRBJ2-3; 11 nucleotides agree with TRBD2. The germline CDR1 and CDR2 sequences are MDHEN and SYDVKM. The CDR3 spans 19 residues. With V trimmed by 2 bases and J by 1 base, 11 bases remained unmatched. The CDR3 DNA is TGTGCCAGCAGTTTAAGGCCTCCTCTAGCGGGAGGCCGCACAGATACGCAGTATTTT. This codes for CASSLRPPLAGGRTDTQYF. The whole variable domain, filled in from reference TRBV28 and TRBJ2-3, reads DVKVTQSSRYLVKRTGEKVFLECVQDMDHENMFWYRQDPGLGLRLIYFSYDVKMKEKGDIPEGYSVSREKKERFSLILESASTNQTSMYLCASSLRPPLAGGRTDTQYFGPGTRLTVL.

This clonotype was picked up a small number of times. The V gene is TRBV11-2, the J gene TRBJ1-1; D is unclear. Trimming left V 0 bases short and J 10 bases short, with 9 bases between. CDR3 length equals 12 residues. From germline, CDR1 is SGHAT and CDR2 FQNNGV. CDR3 in amino acids: CASSLDIHGAFF. DNA for the CDR3: TGTGCCAGCAGCTTAGATATTCATGGAGCTTTCTTT.

This clonotype was detected ten times or more. This rearrangement joins TRBV9 to TRBJ1-2; D gene ambiguous. Looked up from germline, CDR1 is SGDLS and CDR2 is YYNGEE. Trimming removed 3 bases from V and 2 bases from J, with 11 bases in between. The CDR3 is 14 amino acids. This chain's CDR3 is CASSALSSNYGYTF. CDR3 DNA sequence: TGTGCCAGCAGCGCCTTGTCCAGCAACTATGGCTACACCTTC. The complete variable domain, with remaining parts taken from reference TRBV9 and TRBJ1-2, reads DSGVTQTPKHLITATGQRVTLRCSPRSGDLSVYWYQQSLDQGLQFLIQYYNGEERAKGNILERFSAQQFPDLHSELNLSSLELGDSALYFCASSALSSNYGYTFGSGTRLTVV.

At least ten counts were recorded for this clonotype. The rearrangement uses TRBV29-1 and TRBJ2-7, with a possible D match to TRBD2 (5 bases). V was shortened by 6 bases and J by 2 bases, with 17 bases between the two germline ends. This CDR3 contains 14 residues. CDR1 is SQVTM, CDR2 ANQGSEA, per germline. CDR3 coding DNA: TGCAGCGTCGTGAGGGTGACACCACCCTACGAGCAGTACTTC. Encoded protein: CSVVRVTPPYEQYF.

In nucleotides, the CDR3 is TGTGCCAGCACTCAACAGGGGGCGATCACTGAAGCTTTCTTT. Protein: CASTQQGAITEAFF. The rearrangement uses TRBV28 and TRBJ1-1; 9 bases map to TRBD1. The J segment lost 4 bases and the V segment lost 7 bases, leaving 7 bases of the junction unmatched. There are 14 residues in the CDR3. CDR1 and CDR2 from the germline V gene are MDHEN and SYDVKM.

This clonotype was counted between two and nine times. The chain has TRBV24-1 and TRBJ1-5; D possibly corresponds to TRBD1 (5 bases). V lost 7 bases to trimming and J lost 3 bases, with 12 bases between them. The germline V gene has CDR1 KGHDR and CDR2 SFDVKD. The CDR3 spans 14 residues. This CDR3 reads CATSEAGSNQPQHF. The CDR3 nucleotides are TGTGCCACCAGCGAGGCAGGGTCCAATCAGCCCCAGCATTTT.

This clonotype showed up just a few times. This rearrangement joins TRBV3-1 to TRBJ2-1, with TRBD1 as a possible D gene (8 bases). Germline lookup yields CDR1 LGHDT and CDR2 YNNKEL (reference sequence). The ends were cut back, 1 base at V and 8 bases at J, with 24 bases in the middle. The CDR3 consists of 18 residues. The chain's CDR3 is CASSQAPLQGGPGDEQFF. CDR3 DNA sequence: TGTGCCAGCAGCCAAGCTCCCTTACAGGGGGGGCCCGGGGATGAGCAGTTCTTC.

This clonotype was recorded many times. The chain carries TRBV5-1 and TRBJ1-6, with a tentative D call TRBD1 (6 bases). Trimming took off 0 bases at V and 5 bases at J, with 15 bases between the two ends. Germline loops: CDR1 SGHRS, CDR2 YFSETQ. There are 17 residues in the CDR3. CDR3 DNA sequence: TGCGCCAGCAGCTTGGGCCCCGTGGGGGCCGATAATTCACCCCTCCACTTT. Residues: CASSLGPVGADNSPLHF.

This clonotype was found a few times. The gene calls are TRBV6-1 and TRBJ1-5; TRBD1 aligns across 7 bases. The germline CDR1 and CDR2 sequences are MNHNS and SASEGT. The length of the CDR3 is 17 residues. V lost 6 bases, J lost 0 bases, and 11 bases stayed unmatched. The CDR3 protein is CASRPTMTGLSNQPQHF. The CDR3 DNA follows: TGTGCCAGCAGGCCCACTATGACAGGGCTTAGCAATCAGCCCCAGCATTTT.

This clonotype has ten or more counts. The gene calls are TRBV6-6 and TRBJ2-1; 12 bases line up with TRBD1. The CDR3 contains 15 residues. V lost 8 bases and J lost 10; bases outside the gene matches: 12. Germline V CDR1 and CDR2: MNHNY, SVGAGI (reference sequence). Here the CDR3 reads CASFGDRGLGGEQFF. DNA for the CDR3: TGTGCCAGCTTCGGGGACAGGGGGCTTGGCGGGGAGCAGTTCTTC.